Below, one T cell receptor beta chain is given with its context. Its specificity is not known. The source of the sample is a study of cytomegalovirus exposure and HLA in healthy donors. Trimming cost V 1 base and J 8 bases, with 6 bases left between them. Germline CDR1 reads GTSNPN; CDR2 reads SVGIG (reference sequence). This CDR3 spans 12 amino acids. The PCR was carried out with 60 Vbeta primers and 13 Jbeta primers. Here immunoSEQ multiplex PCR was the method, and the copy in TCRdb shows in-frame clones only, minus some. The sample carries about 120,000 clones, roughly 78% recorded once. Overall study results and limits: Links to common viral pathogens appeared, in a later analysis, for several of the most significant clusters.

Material: PBMCs. The sequence came from a woman aged 25 to 45 in good health and CMV-seropositive. This chain connects TRBV30 to TRBJ1-6; D unresolved. Here the CDR3 reads CAWSGPHSPLHF. The CDR3 DNA follows: TGTGCCTGGAGTGGGCCTCATTCACCCCTCCACTTT.